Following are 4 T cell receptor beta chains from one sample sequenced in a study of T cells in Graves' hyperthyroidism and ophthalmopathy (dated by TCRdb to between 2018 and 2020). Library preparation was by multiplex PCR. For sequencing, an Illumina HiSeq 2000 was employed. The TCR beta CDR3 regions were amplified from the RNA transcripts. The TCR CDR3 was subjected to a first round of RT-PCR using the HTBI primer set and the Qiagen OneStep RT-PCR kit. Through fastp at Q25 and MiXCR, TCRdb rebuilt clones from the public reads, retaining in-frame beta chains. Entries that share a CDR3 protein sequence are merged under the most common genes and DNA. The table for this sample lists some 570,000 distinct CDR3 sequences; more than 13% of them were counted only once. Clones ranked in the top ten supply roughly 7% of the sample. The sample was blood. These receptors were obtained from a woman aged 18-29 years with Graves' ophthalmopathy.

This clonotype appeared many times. CDR3 coding DNA: TGTGCCAGCAGTTTATCGTTCGGGGGGAATTCACCCCTCCACTTT. Protein sequence: CASSLSFGGNSPLHF. V is TRBV28 and J is TRBJ1-6; D is possibly TRBD1 (5 bases). CDR3 length: 15 amino acids. The germline V gene encodes CDR1 MDHEN and CDR2 SYDVKM. With 1 base removed from V and 7 bases from J, the gap between germline ends came to 11 bases.

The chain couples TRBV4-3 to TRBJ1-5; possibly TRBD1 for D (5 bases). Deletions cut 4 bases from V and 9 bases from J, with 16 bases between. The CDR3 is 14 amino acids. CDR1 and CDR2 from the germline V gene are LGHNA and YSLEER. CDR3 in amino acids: CASSRDSTNSPQHF. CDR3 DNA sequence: TGCGCCAGCAGCCGGGACTCAACAAACTCGCCCCAGCATTTT.

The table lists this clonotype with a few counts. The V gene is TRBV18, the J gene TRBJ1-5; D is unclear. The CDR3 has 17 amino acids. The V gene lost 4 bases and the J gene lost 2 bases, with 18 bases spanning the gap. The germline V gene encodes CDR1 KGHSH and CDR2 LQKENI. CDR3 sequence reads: CASSLGNSIRGNQPQHF. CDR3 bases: TGTGCCAGCTCACTTGGGAACAGCATCCGGGGCAATCAGCCCCAGCATTTT.

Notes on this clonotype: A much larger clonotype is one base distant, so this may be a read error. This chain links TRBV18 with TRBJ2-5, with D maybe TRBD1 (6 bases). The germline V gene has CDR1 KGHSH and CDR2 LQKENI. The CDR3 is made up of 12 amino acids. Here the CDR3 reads CASSAGEETQYF. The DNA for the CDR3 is TGTGCCAGCTCGGCAGGGGAAGAAACCCAGTACTTC.